Given below is one TCR beta chain in context. This CDR3 has 13 amino acids. V was pared by 7 bases and J by 1 base, with 8 bases between. Germline V gene data show CDR1 as SQVTM and CDR2 as ANQGSEA. This record belongs to a study of beta chain features in type 1 diabetes. Sequencing targeted expressed TCRB transcripts, as all isolated RNA had been reverse transcribed. The data were produced by immunoSEQ multiplex PCR, yet TCRdb's version contains in-frame clones alone and is incomplete. The sample has about 320,000 clones; approximately 14% are singletons. This receptor was obtained from a man aged 25-40 years in good health. The sample consisted of central memory CD4+ T cells from blood. The rearrangement links TRBV29-1 to TRBJ2-6; a possible D gene is TRBD1 (6 bases). In DNA form, the CDR3 reads TGCAGCGGGACAGAGTCTGGGGCCAACGTCCTGACTTTC. Translated: CSGTESGANVLTF. The full variable domain, rest sourced from reference TRBV29-1 and TRBJ2-6, is SAVISQKPSRDICQRGTSLTIQCQVDSQVTMMFWYRQQPGQSLTLIATANQGSEATYESGFVIDKFPISRPNLTFSTLTVSNMSPEDSSIYLCSGTESGANVLTFGAGSRLTVL.